The following is a T cell receptor (beta chain) sequence with its context. Its antigen is as yet unknown. The data belong to a study of T cell repertoires in cytomegalovirus infection. Looking at the study overall: Public TCR beta signatures indicated both CMV infection and matching HLA type. General study points: There were carriers of CMV plus the relevant HLA, and cumulative public TCR beta family frequency identified them. In two of eight donors, the top clonotype was HLA-C-restricted CMV-specific.

TCRdb fed the reads into MiXCR, producing one record per CDR3 protein. The sample has hundreds of thousands of distinct CDR3 sequences, 35% to 45% seen once. This TCR derives from a human donor in good health (CMV status not recorded). Some clones in this sample may be carry-over from other donors' samples. Sequenced material: PBMCs.

CDR3 residues: CASRRTAAGTGELFF. The CDR3 DNA sequence: TGTGCCAGCAGACGAACAGCAGCGGGCACCGGGGAGCTGTTTTTT. The genes are TRBV6-5 and TRBJ2-2, with D possibly TRBD2 on 6 matching bases. Germline V lookup: CDR1 MNHEY, CDR2 SVGAGI. There are 15 residues in the CDR3. The V and J ends lost 6 bases and 4 bases respectively, with 15 bases between them.